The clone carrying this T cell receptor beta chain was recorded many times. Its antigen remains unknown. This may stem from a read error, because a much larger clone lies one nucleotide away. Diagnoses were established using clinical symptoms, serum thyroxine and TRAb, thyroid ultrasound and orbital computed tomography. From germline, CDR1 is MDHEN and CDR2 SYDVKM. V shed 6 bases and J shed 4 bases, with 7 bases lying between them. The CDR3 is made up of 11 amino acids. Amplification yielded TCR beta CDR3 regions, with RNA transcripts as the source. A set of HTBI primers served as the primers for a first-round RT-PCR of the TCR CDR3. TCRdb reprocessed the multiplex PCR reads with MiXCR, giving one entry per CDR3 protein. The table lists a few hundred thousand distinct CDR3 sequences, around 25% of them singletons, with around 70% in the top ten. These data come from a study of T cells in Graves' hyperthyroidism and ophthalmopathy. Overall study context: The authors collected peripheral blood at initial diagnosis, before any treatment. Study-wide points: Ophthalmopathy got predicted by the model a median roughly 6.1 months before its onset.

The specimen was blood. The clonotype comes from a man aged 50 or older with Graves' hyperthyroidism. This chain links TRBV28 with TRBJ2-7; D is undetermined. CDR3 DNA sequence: TGTGCCAGCAGCTTAAGGTACGAGCAGTACTTC. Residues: CASSLRYEQYF.